This T cell receptor beta chain was sequenced for a study of cytomegalovirus exposure and HLA in healthy donors. Findings of the study overall: Through in vitro validation, three CMV-associated chains were shown to be specific for CMV antigens. TCR sequences were mostly rare, though some public TCRs occurred in many donors.

For this clone: Its antigen is still unknown.

V was shortened by 5 bases and J by 5 bases, with 13 bases between the two germline ends. The CDR3 spans 13 residues. The germline CDR1 and CDR2 sequences are SSHAT and FNYEAQ (reference sequence). Assay: immunoSEQ multiplex PCR; the TCRdb copy retains only in-frame clones and omits some. The sample has 220,000 or so clones; around 90% are singletons. Material: PBMCs. The chain employs TRBV7-7 and TRBJ2-7; maybe TRBD2 (6 bases). The sequence was collected from a woman between 18 and 30 years old in good health and CMV-seronegative. The CDR3 is CASSPSGLDEQYF. For the CDR3, the DNA is TGTGCCAGCAGCCCGAGCGGGCTAGACGAGCAGTACTTC. The whole variable domain, filled in from reference TRBV7-7 and TRBJ2-7, reads GAGVSQSPRYKVTKRGQDVTLRCDPISSHATLYWYQQALGQGPEFLTYFNYEAQPDKSGLPSDRFSAERPEGSISTLTIQRTEQRDSAMYRCASSPSGLDEQYFGPGTRLTVT.